These 23 T cell receptor beta chains originate from one sample sequenced in a study of T-cell reconstitution after alpha-beta-depleted transplantation in children. Unique molecular identifiers were built into the TCRbeta library. TCRdb re-analysed the PCR reads in MiXCR, keeping a single row per CDR3 protein. The repertoire holds roughly 500,000 distinct CDR3 sequences, with around 16% as singletons. This material consisted of PBMCs from the stem cell graft donor, taken from the stem cell graft. The receptors here all came from a human donor who donated a stem cell graft to a child with acute lymphoblastic leukemia.

The chain is built from TRBV7-2 and TRBJ1-5; D remains ambiguous. The germline V and J ends were trimmed by 1 base and 0 bases, with 7 bases remaining between them. Germline V gives CDR1 SGHTA, CDR2 FQGNSA. The CDR3 is 15 amino acids. CDR3 amino acids: CASSLVGPSNQPQHF. The DNA of the CDR3 is TGTGCCAGCAGCTTAGTTGGGCCTAGCAATCAGCCCCAGCATTTT.

The chain combines TRBV25-1 with TRBJ1-2, with D perhaps matching TRBD1 (5 bases). V shed 2 bases and J shed 4 bases, with 8 bases lying between them. The CDR3 is 13 amino acids. Germline CDR1 is MGHDK and CDR2 is SYGVNS. The CDR3 here is CASSEQGTYGYTF. CDR3 DNA sequence: TGTGCCAGCAGTGAACAAGGGACCTATGGCTACACCTTC.

The CDR3 protein is CASSPEEQPIYEQYF. For the CDR3, the DNA is TGTGCCAGCTCCCCCGAGGAACAGCCTATCTACGAGCAGTACTTC. The chain recombines TRBV27 with TRBJ2-7; D is uncertain. CDR3 length: 15 residues. V dropped 8 bases and J dropped 3 bases, with 20 bases sitting between them. Germline-derived CDR1 and CDR2 are MNHEY and SMNVEV (reference sequence).

The chain carries TRBV20-1 and TRBJ2-1; D may match TRBD1 or TRBD2 (6 bases each). CDR1 is DFQATT, CDR2 SNEGSKA, per germline (reference sequence). The CDR3 extends over 13 amino acids. Trimming took off 6 bases at V and 3 bases at J, with 12 bases between the two ends. The CDR3 here is CSAPGGFYNEQFF. The CDR3 DNA is TGCAGTGCCCCCGGGGGCTTCTACAATGAGCAGTTCTTC.

This chain joins TRBV2 and TRBJ2-7; TRBD2 agrees at 9 bases. This CDR3 spans 14 amino acids. Germline loops: CDR1 SNHLY, CDR2 FYNNEI. V shed 9 bases and J 0 bases; nucleotides not matched to a gene: 6. DNA for the CDR3: TGTGCCAGTCTGAGCGGGAGGTCCTCCTACGAGCAGTACTTC. It specifies CASLSGRSSYEQYF.

A few counts support this clonotype. The chain links TRBV9 to TRBJ2-2; 8 bases align to TRBD1. This CDR3 has 16 amino acids. The V segment lost 3 bases and the J segment 0 bases; nucleotides outside the gene matches: 4. Germline CDR1 SGDLS, CDR2 YYNGEE. In DNA form, the CDR3 reads TGTGCCAGCAGCGCTAGACAGGGGACGAACACCGGGGAGCTGTTTTTT. Translating gives CASSARQGTNTGELFF.

This chain links TRBV7-3 with TRBJ2-2; TRBD2 matches at 8 bases. The germline V gene has CDR1 SGHTA and CDR2 FQGTGA. V shed 0 bases, J shed 4 bases, and the junction held 4 bases outside the gene matches. The CDR3 is 16 amino acids. The CDR3 sequence: CASSLTSGSVTGELFF. The CDR3 DNA sequence: TGTGCCAGCAGCTTAACCAGCGGGAGCGTCACCGGGGAGCTGTTTTTT.

In its sample, this clonotype was seen a few times. The J gene is TRBJ2-7, the V gene TRBV5-1; D is unresolved. The CDR3 loop spans 12 amino acids. Trimming took off 0 bases at V and 7 bases at J, with 8 bases between the two ends. CDR1 is SGHRS, CDR2 YFSETQ, per germline. CDR3 bases: TGCGCCAGCAGCTTGGTTGACGGGGAGCAGTACTTC. Its translation is CASSLVDGEQYF.

The chain is built from TRBV10-3 and TRBJ2-7; perhaps TRBD1 as D (5 bases). The CDR3 is made up of 14 amino acids. CDR1 and CDR2 from the germline V gene are ENHRY and SYGVKD. V was shortened by 5 bases and J by 5 bases, with 16 bases between the two germline ends. The CDR3 reads CAISPLGVGDEQYF. The CDR3 DNA reads TGTGCCATCAGTCCCCTAGGGGTTGGAGACGAGCAGTACTTC.

A few counts support this clonotype. The J gene is TRBJ2-3, the V gene TRBV9; TRBD1 might be the D (5 bases). The V end lost 2 bases, the J end lost 8 bases, and 12 bases lay between the germline ends. The CDR3 is 13 amino acids. In germline, CDR1 is SGDLS, CDR2 YYNGEE. The CDR3 bases are TGTGCCAGCAGCGTTACGACTGGGGCTACGCAGTATTTT. This sequence encodes CASSVTTGATQYF.

This chain uses TRBV7-6 with TRBJ2-3; possible D gene TRBD1, 6 bases. Per the germline V gene, CDR1 is SGHVS and CDR2 is FNYEAQ. This CDR3 contains 18 residues. Trimming took 1 base from V and 3 from J, leaving 20 bases between them. The CDR3 bases are TGTGCCAGCAGCTTAGTTATTGGGGGACAAATTATTACAGATACGCAGTATTTT. Amino acid sequence: CASSLVIGGQIITDTQYF.

This clonotype was observed a few times. As the CDR3 is not closed by the conserved phenylalanine or tryptophan, this likely results from a read error. The DNA is omitted, as the CDR3 cannot be located on it reliably, and the CDR3 follows TCRdb's listing. The rearrangement links TRBV12-3 or TRBV12-4 to TRBJ2-1; TRBD2, the D gene given by the table, was not confirmed from the DNA. Ends included, the CDR3 has 11 residues. The CDR3 loop reads CASSRSGRYLL.

This clonotype appeared a few times. A junction boundary mismatches the germline segment, possibly from a read error. The V gene is TRBV20-1, the J gene TRBJ2-7; TRBD2 matches at 10 bases. The CDR3 has 14 amino acids. CDR1 DFQATT and CDR2 SNEGSKA come from the germline V gene (reference sequence). The chain's CDR3 is CSANRAGGPREQYF. In DNA, the CDR3 is TGCAGTGCTAACCGAGCGGGAGGGCCTCGCGAGCAGTACTTT.

This clonotype was observed a few times. V usage is TRBV5-6 and J usage is TRBJ2-1, with 8 bases fitting TRBD1. V lost 3 bases, J lost 4 bases, and 15 bases stayed unmatched. CDR3 length: 18 amino acids. Germline values: CDR1 SGHDT, CDR2 YYEEEE. The CDR3 DNA reads TGTGCCAGCAGCTCGATTCCCTTCAGGGGGCTTGTTTACAATGAGCAGTTCTTC. This sequence encodes CASSSIPFRGLVYNEQFF.

This clonotype was picked up a small number of times. This chain's CDR3 is CASSGTGAYTGELFF. The CDR3 nucleotides are TGTGCCAGCAGCGGAACAGGGGCGTACACCGGGGAGCTGTTTTTT. This rearrangement joins TRBV9 to TRBJ2-2, with 7 bases aligning to TRBD1. In germline, CDR1 is SGDLS, CDR2 YYNGEE. Unmatched junction bases numbered 5, after V lost 3 bases and J lost 3 bases. The CDR3 length is 15 residues.

This chain links TRBV20-1 with TRBJ2-1; TRBD2 aligns across 12 bases. The CDR3 runs 15 residues. V gave up 3 bases and J gave up 8 bases; unmatched junction bases: 8. Germline values: CDR1 DFQATT, CDR2 SNEGSKA (reference sequence). CDR3 in DNA: TGCAGTGCTAGCTCTAGCGGGAGGGCCTGGGATGAGCAGTTCTTC. Residues: CSASSSGRAWDEQFF.

This clonotype occurred many times. The CDR3 spells CASSLDSPVDTQYF. In DNA, the CDR3 is TGCGCCAGCAGCTTGGACAGCCCGGTGGATACGCAGTATTTT. V usage is TRBV5-1 and J usage is TRBJ2-3; D gene uncertain. CDR3 size: 14 residues. Per the germline V gene, CDR1 is SGHRS and CDR2 is YFSETQ. The V end was cut by 0 bases, the J end by 6 bases, with 11 bases between.

This clonotype appeared many times. This rearrangement joins TRBV10-2 to TRBJ2-3, with D possibly being TRBD1 (6 bases). The CDR3 sequence is 13 residues long. Germline CDR1 and CDR2: WSHSY and SAAADI. V lost 6 bases, J lost 1 base, and 8 bases lay in between. The CDR3 DNA sequence: TGCGCCAGCAGGGCAGGGGGCACAGATACGCAGTATTTT. It specifies CASRAGGTDTQYF.

The table lists this clonotype with a few counts. The gene calls are TRBV20-1 and TRBJ2-5, with D possibly TRBD2 on 5 matching bases. V lost 3 bases, J lost 6 bases, and 17 bases lay in between. Germline CDR1 DFQATT, CDR2 SNEGSKA (reference sequence). The CDR3 runs to 14 residues. The DNA for the CDR3 is TGCAGTGCTAGCTGGCGGACTGGGAAAAAGACCCAGTACTTC. Its protein is CSASWRTGKKTQYF.

This clonotype has a handful of counts. This chain uses TRBV12-3 or TRBV12-4 with TRBJ1-1, with D tentatively TRBD1 (5 bases). This CDR3 has 12 amino acids. V was pared by 5 bases and J by 10 bases, with 14 bases between. Written as DNA, the CDR3 is TGTGCCAGCAGTCCCGGGACCTTTGGAGCTTTCTTT. Amino acid sequence: CASSPGTFGAFF.

This clonotype came up a few times. The chain uses TRBV10-3 and TRBJ2-7; 10 nucleotides match TRBD2. The CDR3 has 13 amino acids. V lost 4 bases to trimming and J lost 5 bases; unmatched junction nucleotides: 2. Looked up from germline, CDR1 is ENHRY and CDR2 is SYGVKD. The CDR3 DNA is TGTGCCATCAGTGGGCTAGCGGGAGACGAGCAGTACTTC. Translated, it gives CAISGLAGDEQYF.

This clonotype appeared once. This chain connects TRBV29-1 to TRBJ2-3, with 8 bases that match TRBD1. Germline CDR1 reads SQVTM; CDR2 reads ANQGSEA. CDR3 length: 13 amino acids. V lost 7 bases to trimming and J lost 5 bases; unmatched junction nucleotides: 8. The CDR3 sequence is CSGSRGRVDTQYF. CDR3 nucleotides: TGCAGCGGCTCCAGGGGGCGGGTAGATACGCAGTATTTT.

The chain links TRBV13 to TRBJ2-7; maybe TRBD1 (5 bases). The V end was cut by 5 bases, the J end by 3 bases, with 17 bases between. This CDR3 is 15 amino acids long. Germline lookup yields CDR1 PRHDT and CDR2 FYEKMQ (reference sequence). The CDR3 nucleotides are TGTGCCAGCAGCCCCACCCGGCAGGGATTCTACGAGCAGTACTTC. As protein: CASSPTRQGFYEQYF.